The 14 T cell receptor beta chains listed next were all sequenced from one sample in a study of blood T cell repertoires in COVID-19. Using immunoSEQ multiplex PCR, the repertoire was profiled, and TCRdb retains in-frame clones only, with some absent. The data hold 90,000 to 150,000 clones, with 85% to 90% observed a single time. Sequences were obtained from peripheral blood. The receptor source for this set is an elderly man with acute or convalescent COVID-19.

The rearrangement joins TRBV13 to TRBJ2-2; no reliable D call. Trimming removed 5 bases from V and 2 bases from J, with 12 bases in between. The CDR3 is made up of 15 amino acids. CDR1 and CDR2 (germline): PRHDT, FYEKMQ (reference sequence). CDR3 amino acids: CASSKRLINTGELFF. CDR3 DNA sequence: TGTGCCAGCAGCAAACGACTGATCAACACCGGGGAGCTGTTTTTT.

The J gene is TRBJ1-6, the V gene TRBV2; perhaps TRBD1 as D (5 bases). The germline V gene has CDR1 SNHLY and CDR2 FYNNEI. Between the trimmed V and J ends, which lost 5 bases and 6 bases, there was a span of 11 bases. The CDR3 totals 14 residues. CDR3 nucleotide sequence: TGTGCCAGCAGTTTCGGACAAGTTAATTCACCCCTCCACTTT. Translating gives CASSFGQVNSPLHF. Full variable domain (missing parts from reference TRBV2 and TRBJ1-6): EPEVTQTPSHQVTQMGQEVILRCVPISNHLYFYWYRQILGQKVEFLVSFYNNEISEKSEIFDDQFSVERPDGSNFTLKIRSTKLEDSAMYFCASSFGQVNSPLHFGNGTRLTVT.

The rearrangement links TRBV25-1 to TRBJ1-1; possible D gene TRBD1, 5 bases. The germline V gene encodes CDR1 MGHDK and CDR2 SYGVNS. V gave up 5 bases and J gave up 1 base, with 8 bases separating them. The CDR3 has 13 residues. CDR3 protein: CASSFGGNTEAFF. In DNA form, the CDR3 reads TGTGCCAGCAGTTTCGGGGGGAACACTGAAGCTTTCTTT.

CDR3: CASSDPSTGHYGYTF. CDR3 sequence (DNA): TGTGCCAGCAGCGATCCCTCGACAGGGCACTATGGCTACACCTTC. The chain combines TRBV9 with TRBJ1-2, with TRBD1 matching 7 bases. The CDR3 length is 15 residues. The V gene end was trimmed by 3 bases and the J gene end by 3 bases; junction bases not matched to a gene: 8. CDR1 is SGDLS and CDR2 is YYNGEE in the germline V gene.

The chain employs TRBV6-2 or TRBV6-3 and TRBJ1-1; 8 bases align to TRBD1. The CDR3 consists of 19 residues. Germline values: CDR1 MNHEY, CDR2 SVGEGT. The J segment lost 6 bases and the V segment lost 5 bases, leaving 23 bases of the junction unmatched. CDR3 nucleotide sequence: TGTGCCAGCAGTAGAGCCGGGACAGGAAGTTCACGGTTGTTATCTGAAGCTTTCTTT. It encodes CASSRAGTGSSRLLSEAFF.

The CDR3 coding sequence is TGTGCCAGCAGTTACTGGGGGGAGACTAACAAACGGAACACTGAAGCTTTCTTT. Translated: CASSYWGETNKRNTEAFF. This sequence joins TRBV6-2 or TRBV6-3 and TRBJ1-1; D is perhaps TRBD1 (5 bases). Germline V gene sequence: CDR1 MNHEY, CDR2 SVGEGT. Deletions cut 1 base from V and 1 base from J, with 19 bases between. The CDR3 is 18 residues long.

The sample holds a few counts of this clone. This sequence joins TRBV7-9 and TRBJ1-1; 10 bases fit TRBD1. Germline CDR1 reads SEHNR; CDR2 reads FQNEAQ (reference sequence). Trimming took 1 base from V and 0 from J; bases not matched to a gene: 2. The CDR3 loop spans 16 amino acids. The CDR3 region is CASSLGTGGVNTEAFF. CDR3 nucleotides: TGTGCCAGCAGCTTAGGGACAGGGGGTGTGAACACTGAAGCTTTCTTT. The full variable domain, with the rest looked up from reference TRBV7-9 and TRBJ1-1, is DTGVSQNPRHKITKRGQNVTFRCDPISEHNRLYWYRQTLGQGPEFLTYFQNEAQLEKSRLLSDRFSAERPKGSFSTLEIQRTEQGDSAMYLCASSLGTGGVNTEAFFGQGTRLTVV.

The V and J genes are TRBV5-6 and TRBJ1-1; a possible D gene is TRBD1 (6 bases). Germline values: CDR1 SGHDT, CDR2 YYEEEE. The CDR3 spans 16 residues. Trimming cost V 3 bases and J 0 bases, with 15 bases left between them. The CDR3 is CASSWVRDNLNTEAFF. CDR3 nucleotide sequence: TGTGCCAGCAGCTGGGTACGGGACAACCTGAACACTGAAGCTTTCTTT.

This chain uses TRBV14 with TRBJ1-2; TRBD1 agrees at 7 bases. Germline V gene lookup returns CDR1 SGHDN and CDR2 FVKESK. CDR3 size: 17 residues. V lost 0 bases and J lost 10; bases outside the gene matches: 17. The CDR3 DNA sequence: TGTGCCAGCAGCCAAGATATCCGATCCGGTCTAGGGGGCGTCTACACCTTC. Translating it yields CASSQDIRSGLGGVYTF.

J is TRBJ1-4 and V is TRBV11-2; tentatively, D is TRBD1 (6 bases). CDR3 size: 14 residues. V lost 5 bases and J 5 bases, leaving 12 bases between the germline ends. Germline V gene lookup returns CDR1 SGHAT and CDR2 FQNNGV. The CDR3 sequence is CASSIRQANEKLFF. The CDR3 DNA follows: TGTGCCAGCAGCATACGACAGGCGAATGAAAAACTGTTTTTT.

The rearrangement links TRBV10-3 to TRBJ1-4, with D maybe TRBD1 (6 bases). This CDR3 is 14 amino acids long. Germline V gene data show CDR1 as ENHRY and CDR2 as SYGVKD. Trimming took off 3 bases at V and 2 bases at J, with 7 bases between the two ends. CDR3 in DNA: TGTGCCATCAGTGAAGGGGGTACTAATGAAAAACTGTTTTTT. Protein product: CAISEGGTNEKLFF.

This rearrangement joins TRBV6-2 or TRBV6-3 to TRBJ2-7; TRBD1 aligns across 9 bases. CDR1 and CDR2 (germline): MNHEY, SVGEGT. The V segment lost 0 bases and the J segment 5 bases; nucleotides outside the gene matches: 11. The CDR3 has 17 residues. Here the CDR3 reads CASSYSRFGQGSNEQYF. The CDR3 DNA is TGTGCCAGCAGTTACTCGAGGTTTGGACAGGGGAGCAACGAGCAGTACTTC.

For this clone: Other DNA sequences within the sample encode an identical CDR3. The chain links TRBV25-1 to TRBJ1-1; no clear D gene. The CDR3 runs to 15 residues. Trimming cost V 3 bases and J 6 bases, with 17 bases left between them. Germline CDR1 and CDR2: MGHDK and SYGVNS. The CDR3 spells CASSENRVPAAEAFF. For the CDR3, the DNA is TGTGCCAGCAGTGAGAATCGGGTCCCGGCTGCTGAAGCTTTCTTT. The full variable domain, with the rest looked up from reference TRBV25-1 and TRBJ1-1, is EADIYQTPRYLVIGTGKKITLECSQTMGHDKMYWYQQDPGMELHLIHYSYGVNSTEKGDLSSESTVSRIRTEHFPLTLESARPSHTSQYLCASSENRVPAAEAFFGQGTRLTVV.

The chain combines TRBV6-2 or TRBV6-3 with TRBJ2-5; possible D gene TRBD1, 6 bases. Germline V gene lookup returns CDR1 MNHEY and CDR2 SVGEGT. The CDR3 is 12 residues long. V lost 2 bases and J 5 bases, leaving 6 bases between the germline ends. The CDR3 is CASSYGQETQYF. CDR3 DNA: TGTGCCAGCAGTTACGGACAGGAGACCCAGTACTTC.